A single sample is the source of the 26 T cell receptor beta chains below, sequenced in a study of CD8 T cells in ankylosing spondylitis. TCRdb used MiXCR to reprocess the 5' RACE reads, holding one entry per CDR3 protein. The table lists fewer than 250,000 distinct CDR3 sequences, 25% to 30% of them singletons, with about 7% in the top ten. The sequencing input was blood, either unsorted or a sorted T cell fraction (not recorded which). These receptors came from a male donor with ankylosing spondylitis or in good health (not recorded which).

The chain is built from TRBV25-1 and TRBJ1-5, with 9 bases identical to TRBD1. The CDR3 is 13 amino acids. Losses at the gene ends were 6 bases for V and 6 bases for J; bases not matched to a gene: 3. Germline lookup yields CDR1 MGHDK and CDR2 SYGVNS. Here the CDR3 reads CASRQGAGQPQHF. CDR3 sequence (DNA): TGTGCCAGCAGACAGGGGGCCGGTCAGCCCCAGCATTTT. Full variable domain (rest looked up from reference TRBV25-1 and TRBJ1-5): EADIYQTPRYLVIGTGKKITLECSQTMGHDKMYWYQQDPGMELHLIHYSYGVNSTEKGDLSSESTVSRIRTEHFPLTLESARPSHTSQYLCASRQGAGQPQHFGDGTRLSIL.

In this sample, this clonotype turned up a few times. The genes are TRBV10-3 and TRBJ1-2; D perhaps matches TRBD1 (6 bases). Trimming removed 6 bases at V and 4 bases at J, with 9 bases between. The germline CDR1 and CDR2 sequences are ENHRY and SYGVKD. CDR3 length: 12 residues. Written as DNA, the CDR3 is TGTGCCATCAGCCAGGACAGCTATGGCTACACCTTC. As protein: CAISQDSYGYTF.

The chain links TRBV20-1 to TRBJ2-4; D is perhaps TRBD1 or TRBD2 (5 bases each). CDR3 size: 15 residues. Trimming pared 2 bases from V and 0 bases from J, leaving 11 bases between. Germline V lookup: CDR1 DFQATT, CDR2 SNEGSKA (reference sequence). The CDR3 spells CSARSGGAAKNIQYF. CDR3 nucleotides: TGCAGTGCTAGAAGTGGGGGAGCAGCCAAAAACATTCAGTACTTC.

This clonotype has a count of ten or more. The chain is built from TRBV5-4 and TRBJ2-5; TRBD2 aligns across 15 bases. The length of the CDR3 is 19 residues. Germline lookup yields CDR1 SGHNT and CDR2 YYREEE (reference sequence). V lost 0 bases and J lost 3; bases outside the gene matches: 9. Here the CDR3 reads CASSLDPRTSGRVEETQYF. CDR3 sequence (DNA): TGTGCCAGCAGCTTGGATCCGAGGACTAGCGGGAGGGTGGAAGAGACCCAGTACTTC.

This clonotype came up a few times. With a much larger clone just one base away, this may be a read error. The chain recombines TRBV28 with TRBJ2-7, with no clear D. Germline-derived CDR1 and CDR2 are MDHEN and SYDVKM. The V end lost 10 bases, the J end lost 2 bases, and 9 bases lay between the germline ends. This CDR3 comprises 11 residues. The CDR3 protein is CATPSPYEQYF. In DNA, the CDR3 is TGTGCCACCCCCAGTCCCTACGAGCAGTACTTC.

J is TRBJ1-6 and V is TRBV7-2; D might be TRBD1 (6 bases). Trimming cost V 3 bases and J 7 bases, with 10 bases left between them. The CDR3 is 14 residues long. Germline CDR1 SGHTA, CDR2 FQGNSA. CDR3 amino acids: CASSLAGANSPLHF. For the CDR3, the DNA is TGTGCCAGCAGCTTGGCGGGGGCGAATTCACCCCTCCACTTT.

The chain joins TRBV18 to TRBJ2-3; tentative D call: TRBD1 (6 bases). CDR3 size: 16 residues. With 4 bases removed from V and 2 bases from J, the gap between germline ends came to 16 bases. Germline V gene sequence: CDR1 KGHSH, CDR2 LQKENI. For the CDR3, the DNA is TGTGCCAGCTCACGCTTGTCCCCAGGGGTCACAGATACGCAGTATTTT. Its protein product is CASSRLSPGVTDTQYF.

This clonotype was counted between two and nine times. V gene TRBV29-1 combines with J gene TRBJ2-5; D not certain. The CDR3 extends over 13 amino acids. Trimming took off 7 bases at V and 5 bases at J, with 17 bases between the two ends. The germline V gene has CDR1 SQVTM and CDR2 ANQGSEA. The DNA for the CDR3 is TGCAGCGGAACAAAAGCGATCGGGGAGACCCAGTACTTC. This codes for CSGTKAIGETQYF. Combining the CDR3 with reference TRBV29-1 and TRBJ2-5 gives the whole variable domain SAVISQKPSRDICQRGTSLTIQCQVDSQVTMMFWYRQQPGQSLTLIATANQGSEATYESGFVIDKFPISRPNLTFSTLTVSNMSPEDSSIYLCSGTKAIGETQYFGPGTRLLVL.

This clonotype occurred a few times. The rearrangement uses TRBV10-3 and TRBJ2-2; 8 bases fit TRBD2. The CDR3 sequence is 18 residues long. The V gene's germline CDR1 is ENHRY and CDR2 SYGVKD. V lost 11 bases and J lost 2; bases outside the gene matches: 19. The CDR3 sequence: CASSRGPSGLVNTGELFF. The CDR3 bases are TGTGCCTCCTCTAGGGGCCCTAGCGGGCTGGTTAACACCGGGGAGCTGTTTTTT.

This clonotype has a count of ten or more. The CDR3 nucleotides read TGCAGTGCTAGCCTACCGGGACTAGACAGCCGGGAGCTGTTTTTT. It specifies CSASLPGLDSRELFF. This chain uses TRBV20-1 with TRBJ2-2; 8 positions match TRBD2. V lost 3 bases to trimming and J lost 9 bases; unmatched junction nucleotides: 12. From germline, CDR1 is DFQATT and CDR2 SNEGSKA (reference sequence). The CDR3 is 15 residues long.

This chain's CDR3 is CAISESVVEFF. The CDR3 region has the DNA TGTGCCATCAGTGAGTCGGTGGTGGAGTTCTTC. This chain links TRBV10-3 with TRBJ2-1; D remains ambiguous. The V end lost 0 bases, the J end lost 14 bases, and 8 bases lay between the germline ends. CDR3 length: 11 residues. The germline gives CDR1 ENHRY, CDR2 SYGVKD.

This clonotype was counted ten times or more. The gene calls are TRBV13 and TRBJ2-7, with unresolved D. This CDR3 has 14 amino acids. V was trimmed by 2 bases and J by 0 bases, leaving 8 bases between them. Germline-derived CDR1 and CDR2 are PRHDT and FYEKMQ (reference sequence). The CDR3, as DNA: TGTGCCAGCAGCTTACCGGGCGGCTCCTACGAGCAGTACTTC. Amino acids: CASSLPGGSYEQYF.

This clonotype was observed many times. The V gene is TRBV12-3 or TRBV12-4, the J gene TRBJ2-7; D gene unclear. With 3 bases removed from V and 2 bases from J, the gap between germline ends came to 8 bases. This CDR3 has 13 amino acids. The CDR3 reads CASSLLQTYEQYF. As DNA, the CDR3 is TGTGCCAGCAGTTTGCTGCAGACCTACGAGCAGTACTTC.

The sample holds a few counts of this clonotype. J is TRBJ2-1 and V is TRBV20-1; D is uncertain. Per the germline V gene, CDR1 is DFQATT and CDR2 is SNEGSKA (reference sequence). The ends were cut back, 3 bases at V and 0 bases at J, with 12 bases in the middle. The CDR3 totals 15 residues. The CDR3: CSAREGMSSYNEQFF. In DNA form, the CDR3 reads TGCAGTGCTAGGGAAGGCATGAGCTCCTACAATGAGCAGTTCTTC.

The table lists this clonotype with many counts. The gene calls are TRBV2 and TRBJ2-1; 7 nucleotides agree with TRBD1. The germline gives CDR1 SNHLY, CDR2 FYNNEI. The CDR3 covers 11 residues. With V trimmed by 7 bases and J by 10 bases, 4 bases remained unmatched. The CDR3 DNA reads TGTGCCAGCAAAAGGGGGCGGGAGCAGTTCTTC. It translates to CASKRGREQFF.

In its sample, this clonotype was seen a few times. This chain connects TRBV6-1 to TRBJ1-2; 11 bases are a match to TRBD1. The CDR3 loop spans 16 amino acids. V gave up 8 bases and J gave up 4 bases; unmatched junction bases: 12. CDR1 and CDR2 (germline): MNHNS, SASEGT. The CDR3: CASGTPPGTGGYGYTF. The DNA for the CDR3 is TGTGCCAGCGGGACGCCTCCGGGGACAGGGGGCTATGGCTACACCTTC.

The chain carries TRBV10-3 and TRBJ1-5; D is ambiguous. The germline gives CDR1 ENHRY, CDR2 SYGVKD. The ends were cut back, 0 bases at V and 4 bases at J, with 4 bases in the middle. This CDR3 contains 13 residues. CDR3 residues: CAISESGNQPQHF. In DNA, the CDR3 is TGTGCCATCAGTGAGTCGGGGAATCAGCCCCAGCATTTT.

This clonotype was observed a single time. The V and J genes are TRBV15 and TRBJ1-2, with 7 nucleotides matching TRBD1. From germline, CDR1 is LNHNV and CDR2 YYDKDF (reference sequence). The CDR3 covers 16 residues. The V segment lost 0 bases and the J segment 1 base; nucleotides outside the gene matches: 5. DNA for the CDR3: TGTGCCACCAGCAGAGAAGGGGGACAGAGTAACTATGGCTACACCTTC. Its translation is CATSREGGQSNYGYTF.

This clonotype is a singleton in its sample. This sequence joins TRBV15 and TRBJ2-1, with 7 bases lining up with TRBD2. The CDR3 is 16 amino acids. Germline assignment: CDR1 LNHNV and CDR2 YYDKDF (reference sequence). The trim removed 3 bases at V and 0 bases at J, leaving 5 bases unmatched. DNA of the CDR3: TGTGCCACCAGCAGGGCGCGGGGGAGCTCCTACAATGAGCAGTTCTTC. This codes for CATSRARGSSYNEQFF.

This clonotype came up a few times. The chain couples TRBV20-1 to TRBJ2-3; D is possibly TRBD1 or TRBD2 (5 bases each). The CDR3 spans 12 residues. CDR1 and CDR2 from the germline V gene are DFQATT and SNEGSKA (reference sequence). V was trimmed by 3 bases and J by 12 bases, leaving 16 bases between them. CDR3 DNA sequence: TGCAGTGCTAGGGACTGGGACGGCGGCCAGTATTTT. This gives the protein CSARDWDGGQYF.

The chain recombines TRBV4-2 with TRBJ2-2, with 9 positions matching TRBD2. Unmatched junction bases numbered 2, after V lost 0 bases and J lost 0 bases. Germline V gene lookup returns CDR1 LGHNA and CDR2 YNFKEQ. The CDR3 spans 17 residues. The CDR3 spells CASSQDLAGPNTGELFF. DNA for the CDR3: TGTGCCAGCAGCCAAGACCTAGCGGGACCGAACACCGGGGAGCTGTTTTTT.

This sequence joins TRBV12-3 or TRBV12-4 and TRBJ1-2, with D perhaps matching TRBD1 (6 bases). Trimming took 7 bases from V and 7 from J, leaving 16 bases between them. This CDR3 has 13 residues. Here the CDR3 reads CASTTQGYTGYTF. As DNA, the CDR3 is TGTGCCAGCACAACGCAGGGGTACACTGGCTACACCTTC.

The chain combines TRBV2 with TRBJ2-7; D ambiguous. The germline V gene encodes CDR1 SNHLY and CDR2 FYNNEI. The CDR3 has 12 amino acids. The V end was cut by 6 bases, the J end by 1 base, with 7 bases between. The CDR3 DNA follows: TGTGCCAGCAGGCCCTGGTCCTACGAGCAGTACTTC. Translated: CASRPWSYEQYF. Using reference TRBV2 and TRBJ2-7 for the parts outside the CDR3, the full variable domain is EPEVTQTPSHQVTQMGQEVILRCVPISNHLYFYWYRQILGQKVEFLVSFYNNEISEKSEIFDDQFSVERPDGSNFTLKIRSTKLEDSAMYFCASRPWSYEQYFGPGTRLTVT.

This clonotype has at least ten counts. This chain joins TRBV4-2 and TRBJ1-2; 8 nucleotides line up with TRBD1. Germline lookup yields CDR1 LGHNA and CDR2 YNFKEQ. The CDR3 is 15 residues long. V shed 4 bases, J shed 0 bases, and the junction held 4 bases outside the gene matches. CDR3 DNA sequence: TGTGCCAGCAGCCCCCGGACAGGGTCTAACTATGGCTACACCTTC. Amino acids: CASSPRTGSNYGYTF.

This clonotype was observed many times. The DNA of the CDR3 is TGTGCCAGCGGCCCGCGTGGAGTCTCAGATACGCAGTATTTT. Translation gives CASGPRGVSDTQYF. The rearrangement uses TRBV6-1 and TRBJ2-3; D not resolved. CDR3 size: 14 residues. Trimming removed 8 bases at V and 4 bases at J, with 16 bases between. The germline gives CDR1 MNHNS, CDR2 SASEGT.

The chain has TRBV20-1 and TRBJ1-2, with a possible D match to TRBD1 (5 bases). From germline, CDR1 is DFQATT and CDR2 SNEGSKA (reference sequence). V lost 6 bases and J lost 6, with 14 bases in between. CDR3 length: 12 amino acids. Written as DNA, the CDR3 is TGCAGTGCGGAACCCTGGGGGGATGGCTACACCTTC. Its protein product is CSAEPWGDGYTF.